The 32 T cell receptor beta chains below all came from one sample that was sequenced in a study of shared clonotypes between healthy human individuals. The repertoire was sequenced with immunoSEQ multiplex PCR; TCRdb's copy has only in-frame clones and lacks some. There are over 2 million clones in the sample; 85% to 95% occur only once, and more than 0.35% lies in the top ten. The sequenced sample consisted of naive CD4+ T cells from PBMCs. Subset indicated: CD45RA+ positively selected. These receptor sequences come from a man aged 18 to 30 in good health. Some clones in this sample may be carry-over from other donors' samples.

This clone has just one count. This sequence joins TRBV5-1 and TRBJ1-1, with D maybe TRBD1 (5 bases). Trimming took 4 bases from V and 1 from J, leaving 14 bases between them. This CDR3 has 15 amino acids. The germline V gene encodes CDR1 SGHRS and CDR2 YFSETQ. In nucleotides, the CDR3 is TGCGCCAGCAGCGCAGGGTTCGCCCAGAACACTGAAGCTTTCTTT. As protein: CASSAGFAQNTEAFF.

V and J are TRBV19 and TRBJ2-3, with TRBD1 matching over 8 bases. This CDR3 has 19 residues. V gave up 5 bases and J gave up 2 bases; unmatched junction bases: 18. Germline-derived CDR1 and CDR2 are LNHDA and SQIVND (reference sequence). This CDR3 reads CASSGTGGLLLYDTDTQYF. CDR3 bases: TGTGCCAGTAGTGGGACAGGCGGATTACTCCTGTATGACACAGATACGCAGTATTTT.

The chain is built from TRBV5-1 and TRBJ2-3, with D uncertain. Germline loops: CDR1 SGHRS, CDR2 YFSETQ. This CDR3 comprises 13 residues. With 0 bases removed from V and 4 bases from J, the gap between germline ends came to 6 bases. CDR3 sequence (DNA): TGCGCCAGCAGCTTGGATGTCCCAGATACGCAGTATTTT. Protein product: CASSLDVPDTQYF.

J is TRBJ1-5 and V is TRBV7-9; D gene unclear. The length of the CDR3 is 13 residues. V shed 3 bases and J shed 7 bases, with 10 bases lying between them. The V gene's germline CDR1 is SEHNR and CDR2 FQNEAQ (reference sequence). The CDR3 coding sequence is TGTGCCAGCAGCTTGGTACATGGGCAGCCCCAGCATTTT. As protein: CASSLVHGQPQHF.

In its sample, this clone was seen a few times. Different DNA sequences within this sample yield the same CDR3. The V gene is TRBV7-9, the J gene TRBJ2-2, with D unresolved. This CDR3 spans 12 amino acids. The germline gives CDR1 SEHNR, CDR2 FQNEAQ (reference sequence). The V and J ends lost 2 bases and 6 bases respectively, with 4 bases between them. CDR3 region: CASSLTSGELFF. The CDR3 DNA follows: TGTGCCAGCAGCTTAACGTCCGGGGAGCTGTTTTTT.

With respect to this clone: The identical CDR3 is also encoded by other nucleotide sequences in the sample. The rearrangement links TRBV4-3 to TRBJ1-4; no firm D call. Per germline, CDR1 LGHNA and CDR2 YSLEER. The CDR3 is 13 amino acids. V was clipped by 3 bases and J by 4 bases, with 6 bases between them. The CDR3 coding sequence is TGCGCCAGCAGCCAGAGGTTTAATGAAAAACTGTTTTTT. Protein: CASSQRFNEKLFF.

The chain has TRBV27 and TRBJ1-1, with a weak D call TRBD1 (6 bases). The CDR3 consists of 17 residues. Trimming shortened V by 1 base and J by 4 bases, and 19 bases separated the two germline ends. Germline-derived CDR1 and CDR2 are MNHEY and SMNVEV (reference sequence). The CDR3 sequence is CASSLLGEAGGFTEAFF. The CDR3 DNA sequence: TGTGCCAGCAGTTTATTAGGTGAAGCGGGGGGCTTCACTGAAGCTTTCTTT.

The chain combines TRBV6-1 with TRBJ2-5, with D uncertain. The CDR3 spans 15 residues. Deletions cut 8 bases from V and 2 bases from J, with 18 bases between. CDR1 and CDR2 from the germline V gene are MNHNS and SASEGT. This CDR3 is CASPRTPTRQETQYF. In DNA, the CDR3 is TGTGCCAGCCCCCGAACGCCCACAAGACAAGAGACCCAGTACTTC.

The CDR3 sequence: CASSQEVLAYEQYF. The DNA of the CDR3 is TGCGCCAGCAGCCAAGAAGTCCTCGCGTACGAGCAGTACTTC. The gene calls are TRBV4-1 and TRBJ2-5, with unresolved D. The better agreement between TRBJ2-7 and the DNA end casts doubt on the J call. Germline-derived CDR1 and CDR2 are MGHRA and YSYEKL. The CDR3 is made up of 14 amino acids.

The chain carries TRBV7-8 and TRBJ2-6, with D unresolved. Germline V gene lookup returns CDR1 SGHVS and CDR2 FQNEAQ. V was shortened by 8 bases and J by 0 bases, with 14 bases between the two germline ends. The CDR3 is made up of 16 amino acids. The CDR3, as DNA: TGTGCCAGCCGGCGAGGCGTCCGCTCTGGGGCCAACGTCCTGACTTTC. Encoded protein: CASRRGVRSGANVLTF.

V and J are TRBV10-3 and TRBJ1-1; 7 nucleotides align to TRBD1. CDR1 is ENHRY and CDR2 is SYGVKD in the germline V gene. J gave up 6 bases and V 2 bases, and 6 bases lay outside the gene matches. This CDR3 is built from 14 residues. The CDR3 region is CAISERGTEPEAFF. The CDR3 DNA reads TGTGCCATCAGTGAGCGCGGGACAGAACCTGAAGCTTTCTTT.

The chain uses TRBV9 and TRBJ2-3, with a tentative D call TRBD2 (6 bases). The germline gives CDR1 SGDLS, CDR2 YYNGEE. The CDR3 runs 18 residues. Trimming took off 4 bases at V and 2 bases at J, with 23 bases between the two ends. In nucleotides, the CDR3 is TGTGCCAGCAGCTCAAGGACTGGGACTTGGGGCCCCACAGATACGCAGTATTTT. Translating it yields CASSSRTGTWGPTDTQYF.

The chain links TRBV2 to TRBJ1-4; D remains ambiguous. CDR1 is SNHLY and CDR2 is FYNNEI in the germline V gene. V lost 5 bases, J lost 0 bases, and 10 bases lay in between. The CDR3 runs 15 residues. Written as DNA, the CDR3 is TGTGCCAGCAGTCCGGAGTTTGCAACTAATGAAAAACTGTTTTTT. Translating gives CASSPEFATNEKLFF.

The rearrangement joins TRBV27 to TRBJ1-4; D unresolved. The CDR3 is 14 residues long. Germline values: CDR1 MNHEY, CDR2 SMNVEV (reference sequence). V was pared by 5 bases and J by 6 bases, with 13 bases between. The chain's CDR3 is CASSRRDSHEKLFF. Here the CDR3 DNA reads TGTGCCAGCAGTAGGAGGGATAGTCATGAAAAACTGTTTTTT.

The V gene is TRBV18, the J gene TRBJ2-1; D unresolved. Germline loops: CDR1 KGHSH, CDR2 LQKENI. The CDR3 spans 15 residues. Trimming took off 3 bases at V and 7 bases at J, with 16 bases between the two ends. CDR3: CASSPTGPQGNEQFF. CDR3 in DNA: TGTGCCAGCTCACCCACCGGGCCCCAAGGGAATGAGCAGTTCTTC.

The chain couples TRBV5-6 to TRBJ2-5; the match to TRBD1 covers 10 bases. The J call may not be correct, given that the DNA end is closer to TRBJ2-7. This CDR3 is built from 14 residues. Germline assignment: CDR1 SGHDT and CDR2 YYEEEE. As DNA, the CDR3 is TGTGCCAGCAGCCAGACAGGGGGCGTCTACGAGCAGTACTTC. Amino acid sequence: CASSQTGGVYEQYF.

The chain recombines TRBV7-9 with TRBJ1-5, with D uncertain. Per germline, CDR1 SEHNR and CDR2 FQNEAQ (reference sequence). There are 14 residues in the CDR3. Deletions cut 6 bases from V and 2 bases from J, with 11 bases between. DNA for the CDR3: TGTGCCAGCAGTCGAAATCAGGGCAATCAGCCCCAGCATTTT. It specifies CASSRNQGNQPQHF.

The count of this clone is one. The V call is TRBV7-3, the J call TRBJ2-2; no firm D call. CDR3 length equals 13 residues. The germline CDR1 and CDR2 sequences are SGHTA and FQGTGA. Deletions cut 4 bases from V and 6 bases from J, with 9 bases between. CDR3 sequence (DNA): TGTGCCAGCAGCTCCAAACTGGCCGGGGAGCTGTTTTTT. Its translation is CASSSKLAGELFF.

CDR3 sequence: CASSFSRGRWQPQHF. The CDR3 coding sequence is TGTGCCAGCAGTTTTTCGCGGGGGCGATGGCAGCCCCAGCATTTT. The gene calls are TRBV28 and TRBJ1-5, with a tentative D call TRBD1 (6 bases). The CDR3 is 15 residues long. CDR1 MDHEN and CDR2 SYDVKM come from the germline V gene. Trimming took off 3 bases at V and 7 bases at J, with 16 bases between the two ends.

As to this clone: The same CDR3 is also encoded by other DNA sequences in this sample. The V call is TRBV30, the J call TRBJ2-5; D not certain. CDR3 size: 12 residues. Trimming took 0 bases from V and 5 from J, leaving 7 bases between them. The germline V gene has CDR1 GTSNPN and CDR2 SVGIG (reference sequence). The DNA of the CDR3 is TGTGCCTGGAGTGTATTAGCCGAGACCCAGTACTTC. Its protein is CAWSVLAETQYF.

The chain links TRBV5-1 to TRBJ2-6; 7 bases align to TRBD2. V dropped 0 bases and J dropped 1; count of bases not matched to a gene: 7. CDR1 is SGHRS, CDR2 YFSETQ, per germline. The CDR3 consists of 18 residues. The CDR3 DNA follows: TGCGCCAGCAGCTTGGGCGTGGGAGGGCCATCTGGGGCCAACGTCCTGACTTTC. This codes for CASSLGVGGPSGANVLTF. Full variable domain (rest looked up from reference TRBV5-1 and TRBJ2-6): KAGVTQTPRYLIKTRGQQVTLSCSPISGHRSVSWYQQTPGQGLQFLFEYFSETQRNKGNFPGRFSGRQFSNSRSEMNVSTLELGDSALYLCASSLGVGGPSGANVLTFGAGSRLTVL.

This chain links TRBV7-9 with TRBJ1-3; the D is unclear. Trimming cost V 7 bases and J 0 bases, with 7 bases left between them. The CDR3 is 13 amino acids. The germline V gene encodes CDR1 SEHNR and CDR2 FQNEAQ (reference sequence). The CDR3 nucleotides read TGTGCCAGCACCCGGGGCTCTGGAAACACCATATATTTT. Protein product: CASTRGSGNTIYF.

The gene calls are TRBV7-2 and TRBJ2-7; 9 bases match TRBD1. The CDR3 is 15 residues long. Germline V gene sequence: CDR1 SGHTA, CDR2 FQGNSA. The trim removed 4 bases at V and 2 bases at J, leaving 6 bases unmatched. CDR3 sequence: CASSSRRQGAYEQYF. Here the CDR3 DNA reads TGTGCCAGCAGCTCTAGACGACAGGGGGCCTACGAGCAGTACTTC.

Regarding this clone: This CDR3 is also generated by other DNA sequences in the sample. The V call is TRBV5-1, the J call TRBJ1-3; TRBD1 agrees at 8 bases. Germline V gives CDR1 SGHRS, CDR2 YFSETQ. The J segment lost 2 bases and the V segment lost 4 bases, leaving 2 bases of the junction unmatched. CDR3 size: 14 residues. CDR3 sequence (DNA): TGCGCCAGCAGCGTGACAGGGGCTGGAAACACCATATATTTT. Its translation: CASSVTGAGNTIYF.

The sample holds one count of this clone. The chain is built from TRBV2 and TRBJ2-5; TRBD1 is a possible D gene (6 bases). The CDR3 has 14 amino acids. Trimming cost V 6 bases and J 3 bases, with 14 bases left between them. Germline CDR1 SNHLY, CDR2 FYNNEI. DNA for the CDR3: TGTGCCAGCAGGGCCACTGGGGGCGAAGAGACCCAGTACTTC. Its translation: CASRATGGEETQYF.

A single count supports this clone. At the DNA level, this CDR3 is encoded by other sequences in the same sample as well. The V gene is TRBV19, the J gene TRBJ2-3, with a possible D match to TRBD1 (6 bases). There are 15 residues in the CDR3. The germline gives CDR1 LNHDA, CDR2 SQIVND (reference sequence). V was shortened by 1 base and J by 0 bases, with 8 bases between the two germline ends. The CDR3 spells CASSIGGGSTDTQYF. Written as DNA, the CDR3 is TGTGCCAGTAGTATAGGAGGGGGTAGCACAGATACGCAGTATTTT.

The chain combines TRBV6-6 with TRBJ2-1; D not certain. Germline V CDR1 and CDR2: MNHNY, SVGAGI (reference sequence). V was clipped by 3 bases and J by 3 bases, with 6 bases between them. This CDR3 has 13 amino acids. The CDR3 region is CASSYLGYNEQFF. CDR3 in DNA: TGTGCCAGCAGTTATTTGGGCTACAATGAGCAGTTCTTC.

This clone was counted once. This sequence joins TRBV28 and TRBJ1-4, with 7 bases that match TRBD1. Germline CDR1 and CDR2: MDHEN and SYDVKM. The CDR3 spans 14 residues. The V gene end was trimmed by 5 bases and the J gene end by 8 bases; junction bases not matched to a gene: 8. CDR3 sequence (DNA): TGTGCCAGCAGTCTAGACAGGGCTGGAGAAAAACTGTTTTTT. Amino acids: CASSLDRAGEKLFF.

The V call is TRBV28, the J call TRBJ2-1; D gene uncertain. V lost 6 bases to trimming and J lost 2 bases, with 17 bases between them. This CDR3 comprises 16 residues. CDR1 MDHEN and CDR2 SYDVKM come from the germline V gene. The CDR3 nucleotides read TGTGCCAGCAGCCCCTTCTCGGCAGGAGCCTACAATGAGCAGTTCTTC. Translating it yields CASSPFSAGAYNEQFF.

This chain joins TRBV5-1 and TRBJ2-7; the D gene is possibly TRBD1 (6 bases). The V gene lost 4 bases and the J gene lost 1 base, with 18 bases spanning the gap. The CDR3 consists of 16 residues. Germline loops: CDR1 SGHRS, CDR2 YFSETQ. CDR3 sequence reads: CASSPRGTLQSYEQYF. CDR3 DNA sequence: TGCGCCAGCAGCCCAAGAGGGACACTCCAATCCTACGAGCAGTACTTC.

The genes are TRBV6-7 and TRBJ1-2; D is unresolved. TRBV6-7 is flagged as an ORF with uncertain function. Trimming cost V 8 bases and J 6 bases, with 19 bases left between them. This CDR3 has 14 amino acids. The CDR3 reads CASATPSRGDGYTF. CDR3 nucleotide sequence: TGTGCCAGCGCGACACCCAGCCGTGGGGATGGCTACACCTTC.

The genes are TRBV11-3 and TRBJ2-1; 12 bases match TRBD2. CDR3 length equals 16 residues. J was trimmed by 6 bases and V by 5 bases; bases with no gene match: 8. Germline V gene data show CDR1 as SGHNT and CDR2 as YENEEA. This CDR3 is CASSKTSGRWGNEQFF. CDR3 sequence (DNA): TGTGCCAGCAGCAAAACTAGCGGGAGGTGGGGCAATGAGCAGTTCTTC.